The next 7 T cell receptor beta chains were all read from a single sample in a study of T cell changes during pregnancy in multiple sclerosis. Using immunoSEQ multiplex PCR, the repertoire was profiled, and TCRdb retains in-frame clones only, with some absent. This table has roughly 70,000 clones, more than 85% appearing once. This specimen was peripheral blood, taken before pregnancy. These receptor sequences come from a female donor with multiple sclerosis, enrolled in a pregnancy study.

This clone was seen a single time. The chain links TRBV6-6 to TRBJ1-5; TRBD1 matches 10 bases. Germline V gives CDR1 MNHNY, CDR2 SVGAGI (reference sequence). Trimming removed 5 bases from V and 5 bases from J; junction bases left unmatched: 3. The CDR3 covers 14 residues. This CDR3 is CASSQGTGDQPQHF. Here the CDR3 DNA reads TGTGCCAGCAGTCAAGGGACAGGGGATCAGCCCCAGCATTTT.

The gene calls are TRBV27 and TRBJ1-2, with D perhaps TRBD1 (6 bases). CDR3 length: 13 amino acids. Between the trimmed V and J ends, which lost 3 bases and 7 bases, there was a span of 12 bases. Per germline, CDR1 MNHEY and CDR2 SMNVEV (reference sequence). The chain's CDR3 is CASSFSGVSGYTF. CDR3 in DNA: TGTGCCAGCAGTTTCTCAGGGGTCAGTGGCTACACCTTC.

V and J are TRBV28 and TRBJ1-2, with D unresolved. The V gene lost 6 bases and the J gene lost 4 bases, with 18 bases spanning the gap. CDR1 and CDR2 from the germline V gene are MDHEN and SYDVKM. CDR3 size: 15 residues. The DNA for the CDR3 is TGTGCCAGCAGCTCTGCTTTAATCGGTGCCTATGGCTACACCTTC. Translation gives CASSSALIGAYGYTF.

The CDR3 DNA reads as TGTGCCAGCAACTCAAAGGCCGGGACTAGCGAGGCTACAGGCTACGAGCAGTACTTC. This codes for CASNSKAGTSEATGYEQYF. The chain couples TRBV5-4 to TRBJ2-7; 10 bases match TRBD2. V was pared by 6 bases and J by 3 bases, with 21 bases of the junction left unmatched. CDR3 size: 19 residues. Germline V CDR1 and CDR2: SGHNT, YYREEE (reference sequence).

The chain links TRBV4-2 to TRBJ2-1; 10 bases match TRBD1. The germline CDR1 and CDR2 sequences are LGHNA and YNFKEQ. The ends lost 4 bases at V and 7 bases at J; junction bases unmatched: 7. The CDR3 is 15 amino acids. The CDR3 reads CASSRTGGSGNEQFF. The CDR3 bases are TGTGCCAGCAGCCGGACAGGGGGGAGTGGTAATGAGCAGTTCTTC.

The chain carries TRBV18 and TRBJ2-1, with TRBD2 identical over 9 bases. V was clipped by 1 base and J by 3 bases; unmatched bases: 10. CDR1 KGHSH and CDR2 LQKENI come from the germline V gene. The CDR3 spans 18 residues. CDR3 sequence reads: CASSPRGIAGDLYNEQFF. CDR3 coding DNA: TGTGCCAGCTCACCACGGGGAATAGCGGGGGACCTCTACAATGAGCAGTTCTTC.

The V and J genes are TRBV12-5 and TRBJ2-7; D may be TRBD1 (6 bases). The CDR3 extends over 17 amino acids. Trimming took 0 bases from V and 0 from J, leaving 15 bases between them. Germline V gene lookup returns CDR1 LGHNT and CDR2 FRNRAP. The CDR3, as DNA: TGTGCTAGTGGTTTGGTCCTCGGCAGGGGTTTCTCCTACGAGCAGTACTTC. Its translation: CASGLVLGRGFSYEQYF.